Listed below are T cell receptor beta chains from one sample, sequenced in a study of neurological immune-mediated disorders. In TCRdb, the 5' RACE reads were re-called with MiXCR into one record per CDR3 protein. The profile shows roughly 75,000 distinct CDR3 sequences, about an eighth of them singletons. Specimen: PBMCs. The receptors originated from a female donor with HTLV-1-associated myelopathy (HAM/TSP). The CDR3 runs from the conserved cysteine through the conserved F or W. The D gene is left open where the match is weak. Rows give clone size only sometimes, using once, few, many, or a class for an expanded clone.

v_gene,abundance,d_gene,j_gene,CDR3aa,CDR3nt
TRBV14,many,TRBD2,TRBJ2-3,CASSQLTSVTDTQYF,TGTGCCAGCAGCCAATTAACTAGCGTGACAGATACGCAGTATTTT
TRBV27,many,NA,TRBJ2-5,CASTHGGTQYF,TGTGCCAGCACCCACGGGGGGACCCAGTACTTC
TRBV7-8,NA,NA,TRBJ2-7,CASSHTYEQYF,TGTGCCAGCAGCCACACCTACGAGCAGTACTTC
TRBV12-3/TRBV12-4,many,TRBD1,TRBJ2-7,CASSTSTGDEQYF,TGTGCCAGCAGCACCTCCACAGGGGACGAGCAGTACTTC
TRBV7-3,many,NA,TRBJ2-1,CASSPGGGAVNEQFF,TGTGCCAGCAGCCCCGGTGGGGGGGCGGTCAATGAGCAGTTCTTC
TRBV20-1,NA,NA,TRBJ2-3,CSASSGDTTQYF,TGCAGTGCTAGCAGCGGGGACACTACGCAGTATTTT
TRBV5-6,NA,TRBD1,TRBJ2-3,CASSSYRDRRPIGTDTQYF,TGTGCCAGCAGCTCATACCGGGACAGGAGACCAATTGGCACAGATACGCAGTATTTT
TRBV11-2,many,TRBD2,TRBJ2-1,CASSYATSDEQFF,TGTGCCAGCAGCTACGCCACTAGCGATGAGCAGTTCTTC
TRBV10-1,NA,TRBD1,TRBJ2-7,CASRPGTGPYEQYF,TGCGCCAGCAGACCCGGGACAGGGCCCTACGAGCAGTACTTC
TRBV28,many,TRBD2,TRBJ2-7,CASSFSGGVSSYEQYF,TGTGCCAGCAGCTTTTCGGGGGGTGTAAGCTCCTACGAGCAGTACTTC
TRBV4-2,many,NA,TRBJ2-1,CASSQVGGLDNEQFF,TGTGCCAGCAGCCAAGTGGGGGGATTGGACAATGAGCAGTTCTTC
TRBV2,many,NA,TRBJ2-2,CASTGTAFTSGTGELFF,TGTGCCAGCACCGGGACCGCATTTACTTCGGGCACCGGGGAGCTGTTTTTT
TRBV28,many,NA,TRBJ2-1,CASSLKAGRINEQFF,TGTGCCAGCAGTTTAAAGGCAGGACGCATCAATGAGCAGTTCTTC
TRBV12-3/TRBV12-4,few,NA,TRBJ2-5,CASSYHSETQYF,TGTGCCAGCAGTTACCACTCCGAGACCCAGTACTTC
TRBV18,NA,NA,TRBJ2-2,CASSPDRSTGELFF,TGTGCCAGCTCACCAGACAGATCCACCGGGGAGCTGTTTTTT
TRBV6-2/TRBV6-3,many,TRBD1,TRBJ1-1,CASSYRDRGQNTEAFF,TGTGCCAGCAGTTACCGGGACAGGGGGCAAAACACTGAAGCTTTCTTT
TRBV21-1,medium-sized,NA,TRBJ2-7,CASRVIRVLTAETPDYEQYF,TGTGCCAGCAGGGTAATTCGGGTTCTTACAGCCGAAACTCCAGACTACGAGCAGTACTTC
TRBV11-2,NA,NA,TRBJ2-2,CASSSLGTGELFF,TGTGCCAGCAGCTCACTAGGGACCGGGGAGCTGTTTTTT
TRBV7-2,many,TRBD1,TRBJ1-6,CASSGRTGYNSPLHF,TGTGCCAGCAGCGGACGGACAGGTTACAATTCACCCCTCCACTTT
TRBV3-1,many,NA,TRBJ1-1,CASSPRNSLPGARTEAFF,TGTGCCAGCAGCCCCCGAAATTCGTTGCCGGGGGCGCGTACTGAAGCTTTCTTT
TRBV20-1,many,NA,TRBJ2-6,CSARYGSGANVLTF,TGCAGTGCTAGATACGGATCTGGGGCCAACGTCCTGACTTTC
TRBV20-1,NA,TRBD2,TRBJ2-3,CSAVSTSGGTDTQYF,TGTAGTGCTGTATCGACTAGCGGGGGCACAGATACGCAGTATTTT
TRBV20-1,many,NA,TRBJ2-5,CSARKVAETQYF,TGCAGTGCTAGGAAAGTAGCAGAGACCCAGTACTTC
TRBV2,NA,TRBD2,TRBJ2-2,CASRTLAGALNTGELFF,TGTGCCAGCAGAACACTAGCGGGGGCACTGAACACCGGGGAGCTGTTTTTT
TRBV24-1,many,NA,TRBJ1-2,CATRAGGESYGYTF,TGTGCCACCAGGGCTGGCGGAGAGTCCTATGGCTACACCTTC
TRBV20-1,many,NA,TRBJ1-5,CSAIQSNQPQHF,TGCAGTGCTATCCAGAGTAATCAGCCCCAGCATTTT
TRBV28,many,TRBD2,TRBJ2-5,CASSSRLAGVETQYF,TGTGCCAGCAGTTCAAGACTAGCGGGGGTAGAGACCCAGTACTTC
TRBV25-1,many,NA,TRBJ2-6,CASSEWGPVLTF,TGTGCCAGCAGTGAGTGGGGCCCCGTCCTGACTTTC
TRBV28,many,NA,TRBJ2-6,CASSFSGANVLTF,TGTGCCAGCTCCTTCTCTGGGGCCAACGTCCTGACTTTC
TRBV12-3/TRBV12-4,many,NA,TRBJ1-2,CASTLTVSYGYTF,TGTGCCAGCACCTTGACAGTATCCTATGGCTACACCTTC
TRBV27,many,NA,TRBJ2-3,CASRAGHTDTQYF,TGTGCCAGCAGGGCGGGGCACACAGATACGCAGTATTTT
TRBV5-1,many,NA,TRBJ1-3,CASSLDLAGSGNTIYF,TGCGCCAGCAGCTTGGACCTGGCGGGATCTGGAAACACCATATATTTT
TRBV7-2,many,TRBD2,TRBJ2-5,CASSLGSGLQKETQYF,TGTGCCAGCAGCTTAGGCTCGGGACTACAGAAAGAGACCCAGTACTTC